A selection of T cell receptor beta chains follows, all from one sample in a study of blood T cell repertoires in COVID-19. Some clones are missing from TCRdb's copy, which holds only in-frame ones; the method was immunoSEQ multiplex PCR. Of 65,000 to 90,000 clones listed, nearly 90% are singletons. Sequences were obtained from peripheral blood. Receptors were obtained from an elderly man with acute or convalescent COVID-19. Each CDR3 is given with its conserved first and last residue. D genes are given only for firm matches. Size is omitted from some rows. Given values are once, few, many or a class for expanded clones.

clone size	V gene	J gene	D gene	CDR3 protein	CDR3 DNA
.	TRBV5-4	TRBJ2-2	.	CASSLVHRANTGELFF	TGTGCCAGCAGCTTGGTTCACAGGGCGAACACCGGGGAGCTGTTTTTT
.	TRBV9	TRBJ1-5	.	CASSQPQHF	TGTGCCAGCTCGCAGCCCCAGCATTTT
.	TRBV25-1	TRBJ1-1	.	CASQGDTMNTEAFF	TGTGCCAGCCAGGGTGACACAATGAACACTGAAGCTTTCTTT
.	TRBV5-1	TRBJ2-1	.	CASSLGGTVYNEQFF	TGCGCCAGCAGCTTGGGAGGGACTGTATACAATGAGCAGTTCTTC
.	TRBV10-3	TRBJ2-7	TRBD2	CAISDLAGGHYEQYF	TGTGCCATCAGTGACTTAGCGGGGGGGCACTACGAGCAGTACTTC
.	TRBV6-6	TRBJ2-2	.	CASTKQANTGELFF	TGTGCCAGTACTAAACAGGCGAACACCGGGGAGCTGTTTTTT
once	TRBV9	TRBJ2-5	.	CASSAQLQETQYF	TGTGCCAGCAGCGCCCAACTCCAAGAGACCCAGTACTTC
.	TRBV25-1	TRBJ2-7	TRBD1	CASKGTGHSYEQYF	TGTGCCAGCAAAGGGACAGGCCACTCCTACGAGCAGTACTTC
.	TRBV10-1	TRBJ1-4	.	CASSESRGEKLFF	TGCGCCAGCAGTGAGTCGAGAGGGGAAAAACTGTTTTTT
.	TRBV5-1	TRBJ2-7	TRBD2	CASRRTSGSHEQYF	TGCGCCAGCAGACGGACTAGCGGGAGCCACGAGCAGTACTTC
.	TRBV3-1/TRBV3-2	TRBJ2-1	TRBD2	CASSQGGLAGVYNEQFF	TGTGCCAGCAGCCAAGGTGGACTAGCGGGGGTATACAATGAGCAGTTCTTC
.	TRBV19	TRBJ2-7	TRBD1	CASSLRDRGYGEQYF	TGTGCCAGTAGTCTCCGGGACAGGGGTTACGGCGAGCAGTACTTC
.	TRBV14	TRBJ2-2	TRBD2	CASSFRSGGLDTGELFF	TGTGCCAGCAGCTTCCGGTCGGGAGGGCTAGACACCGGGGAGCTGTTTTTT
.	TRBV12-3/TRBV12-4	TRBJ2-3	.	CASRLSADTQYF	TGTGCCAGCAGGCTAAGCGCAGATACGCAGTATTTT
few	TRBV6-6	TRBJ1-2	.	CASRPDLQVPYGYTF	TGTGCCAGCAGACCCGATTTACAGGTTCCCTATGGCTACACCTTC
.	TRBV28	TRBJ2-7	.	CASSLEEVRYEQYF	TGTGCCAGCAGTTTAGAGGAGGTGCGCTACGAGCAGTACTTC
.	TRBV6-6	TRBJ2-7	TRBD2	CASTKTGGLSEQYF	TGTGCCAGCACCAAGACGGGGGGGCTAAGTGAGCAGTACTTC
.	TRBV6-5	TRBJ2-7	.	CASTQAMSYEQYF	TGTGCCAGCACACAGGCGATGTCCTACGAGCAGTACTTC
.	TRBV2	TRBJ1-2	.	CASSEYGPGNGYTF	TGTGCCAGCAGTGAATACGGGCCCGGGAATGGCTACACCTTC
.	TRBV5-4	TRBJ1-2	.	CASSLDPGRGGYTF	TGTGCCAGCAGCTTGGATCCGGGGAGGGGTGGCTACACCTTC
.	TRBV6-1	TRBJ1-1	TRBD1	CASSEGEQGGAFF	TGTGCCAGCAGTGAAGGAGAACAGGGGGGGGCTTTCTTT
.	TRBV6-5	TRBJ2-3	TRBD1	CASSPQGQGKDTQYF	TGTGCCAGCAGTCCCCAGGGACAGGGGAAAGATACGCAGTATTTT
.	TRBV5-6	TRBJ2-7	.	CASSPQGPGEQYF	TGTGCCAGCAGCCCGCAGGGGCCAGGGGAGCAGTACTTC
.	TRBV6-1	TRBJ2-5	.	CASSEVPVIETQYF	TGTGCCAGCAGTGAAGTGCCAGTCATAGAGACCCAGTACTTC
.	TRBV7-8	TRBJ2-3	TRBD2	CASSFMSGATDTQYF	TGTGCCAGCAGCTTTATGAGCGGGGCCACAGATACGCAGTATTTT
few	TRBV2	TRBJ1-5	.	CASRGVRTVSNQPQHF	TGTGCCAGCAGAGGGGTGAGGACGGTGAGCAATCAGCCCCAGCATTTT
.	TRBV10-3	TRBJ1-5	.	CAISESEGQPQHF	TGTGCCATCAGTGAGTCGGAGGGTCAGCCCCAGCATTTT
.	TRBV19	TRBJ2-3	TRBD2	CASRPLAGGTDTQYF	TGTGCCAGTCGACCCTTAGCGGGGGGGACAGATACGCAGTATTTT
.	TRBV21-1	TRBJ2-3	.	CASSPRLAGGLTDTQYF	TGTGCCAGCAGCCCCAGACTAGCGGGGGGCCTCACAGATACGCAGTATTTT
.	TRBV6-5	TRBJ2-1	.	CASSYLQLDNEQFF	TGTGCCAGCAGTTACCTCCAACTAGACAATGAGCAGTTCTTC
once	TRBV3-1/TRBV3-2	TRBJ1-2	.	CASSRTFEGGHGYTF	TGTGCCAGCAGCCGAACCTTTGAGGGCGGGCATGGCTACACCTTC
.	TRBV2	TRBJ1-4	.	CASSARSPATNEKLFF	TGTGCCAGCAGTGCGCGGTCCCCTGCAACTAATGAAAAACTGTTTTTT
.	TRBV18	TRBJ2-1	TRBD2	CASSFGDGRYEQFF	TGTGCCAGCTCGTTCGGGGACGGGAGGTATGAGCAGTTCTTC
.	TRBV2	TRBJ2-5	TRBD1	CATRTGGVQETQYF	TGTGCCACCCGGACAGGGGGGGTCCAAGAGACCCAGTACTTC
.	TRBV9	TRBJ1-1	.	CASSTGQRNTEAFF	TGTGCCAGCAGCACCGGACAGCGAAACACTGAAGCTTTCTTT
.	TRBV11-3	TRBJ1-1	.	CASSMGGTEAFF	TGTGCCAGCAGCATGGGGGGGACTGAAGCTTTCTTT
.	TRBV3-1/TRBV3-2	TRBJ1-2	TRBD1	CASRMTGSYGYTF	TGTGCCAGCAGAATGACAGGGAGCTATGGCTACACCTTC
.	TRBV19	TRBJ1-2	TRBD1	CASSPGQEIYGYTF	TGTGCCAGTAGTCCGGGACAGGAGATCTATGGCTACACCTTC
few	TRBV29-1	TRBJ1-1	TRBD1	CSVFTQGSNTEAFF	TGCAGCGTTTTCACACAGGGGTCGAACACTGAAGCTTTCTTT
.	TRBV19	TRBJ1-6	TRBD1	CASGGGRDNSPLHF	TGTGCCAGTGGAGGGGGCAGGGATAATTCACCCCTCCACTTT
.	TRBV5-1	TRBJ1-2	.	CASSLGLGQGAYGYTF	TGCGCCAGCAGCTTGGGCCTGGGGCAGGGTGCCTATGGCTACACCTTC
few	TRBV4-1	TRBJ2-1	TRBD2	CASSQPPTSGGNNEQFF	TGCGCCAGCAGCCAACCGCCCACTAGCGGGGGTAACAATGAGCAGTTCTTC
.	TRBV19	TRBJ1-4	.	CASTTRATEMGFTNEKLFF	TGTGCCAGTACCACACGCGCCACAGAGATGGGCTTCACTAATGAAAAACTGTTTTTT
.	TRBV5-4	TRBJ1-2	TRBD1	CASSPDRRNYGYTF	TGTGCCAGCAGCCCGGACAGGAGGAACTATGGCTACACCTTC
.	TRBV24-1	TRBJ2-1	.	CATSDRGPWDEQFF	TGTGCCACCAGTGACCGAGGGCCATGGGATGAGCAGTTCTTC
few	TRBV7-3	TRBJ2-2	.	CASSPGLGTGELFF	TGTGCCAGCAGCCCAGGGCTAGGCACCGGGGAGCTGTTTTTT
.	TRBV24-1	TRBJ2-1	TRBD2	CATSFRGTSGYNEQFF	TGTGCCACCAGCTTTAGAGGGACTAGCGGATACAATGAGCAGTTCTTC
.	TRBV6-5	TRBJ2-1	TRBD2	CASSFNSGRVDEQFF	TGTGCCAGCAGTTTTAATAGCGGGAGGGTGGATGAGCAGTTCTTC
.	TRBV5-8	TRBJ1-5	.	CASSFRGENQPQHF	TGTGCCAGCAGCTTCAGAGGAGAGAATCAGCCCCAGCATTTT
.	TRBV27	TRBJ1-6	TRBD1	CASSSDRVNSPLHF	TGTGCCAGCAGTTCGGACAGGGTGAATTCACCCCTCCACTTT
.	TRBV2	TRBJ2-5	.	CASSEDRTEETQYF	TGTGCCAGCAGTGAAGACAGGACGGAAGAGACCCAGTACTTC
.	TRBV7-9	TRBJ1-1	.	CASSLAGGGDTEAFF	TGTGCCAGCAGCTTAGCTGGTGGGGGGGACACTGAAGCTTTCTTT
.	TRBV29-1	TRBJ1-4	.	CSAQGVEKLFF	TGCAGCGCCCAAGGAGTTGAAAAACTGTTTTTT
.	TRBV6-5	TRBJ1-6	.	CASSPGGSYNSPLHF	TGTGCCAGCAGTCCTGGAGGCAGCTATAATTCACCCCTCCACTTT
.	TRBV2	TRBJ1-4	.	CASSEAHGEKLFF	TGTGCCAGCAGTGAAGCGCACGGTGAAAAACTGTTTTTT
.	TRBV6-5	TRBJ2-3	TRBD1	CASRDRGTDTQYF	TGTGCCAGCAGGGACAGGGGGACAGATACGCAGTATTTT
.	TRBV29-1	TRBJ2-2	TRBD1	CSVGQGTGELFF	TGCAGCGTTGGACAGGGGACCGGGGAGCTGTTTTTT
.	TRBV10-2	TRBJ2-7	TRBD1	CASSLGQDIYEQYF	TGCGCCAGCAGCCTCGGACAGGATATCTACGAGCAGTACTTC
.	TRBV19	TRBJ1-1	TRBD1	CASSIRGRMNTEAFF	TGTGCCAGTAGTATTAGGGGGCGCATGAACACTGAAGCTTTCTTT